One sample yielded the 21 T cell receptor beta chains listed below, sequenced in a study of blood T cell repertoires in COVID-19. Sequenced by immunoSEQ multiplex PCR; TCRdb stores in-frame clones only, minus some. This repertoire shows hundreds of thousands of clones, roughly 88% found once; its top ten account for over 1.2%. Source material: peripheral blood. All receptors come from a man older than 75 with acute or convalescent COVID-19.

V gene TRBV5-4 combines with J gene TRBJ2-7; a weak D match, TRBD1 (6 bases). Germline-derived CDR1 and CDR2 are SGHNT and YYREEE (reference sequence). Trimming left V 8 bases short and J 3 bases short, with 18 bases between. This CDR3 is 14 amino acids long. CDR3 coding DNA: TGTGCCAGTGAGATAGGGGGTAAGGGCTACGAGCAGTACTTC. It is translated as CASEIGGKGYEQYF.

This clone was seen a single time. The chain has TRBV6-6 and TRBJ1-5; D perhaps matches TRBD1 (5 bases). The germline CDR1 and CDR2 sequences are MNHNY and SVGAGI (reference sequence). Trimming took off 7 bases at V and 6 bases at J, with 16 bases between the two ends. CDR3 length equals 14 residues. In nucleotides, the CDR3 is TGTGCCAGCAACCGTAATCGGGGGATTCAGCCCCAGCATTTT. This encodes CASNRNRGIQPQHF.

The CDR3 protein is CASSLSWSSGGLSYEQYF. The CDR3 DNA sequence: TGTGCCAGCAGCTTAAGTTGGTCTAGCGGGGGGTTATCCTACGAGCAGTACTTC. The chain employs TRBV11-2 and TRBJ2-7; TRBD2 agrees at 11 bases. Germline V CDR1 and CDR2: SGHAT, FQNNGV. With 2 bases clipped from V and 1 base from J, the junction kept 10 bases outside the gene matches. The CDR3 sequence is 18 residues long.

The V gene is TRBV19, the J gene TRBJ1-2, with no clear D. Germline V gene sequence: CDR1 LNHDA, CDR2 SQIVND (reference sequence). The CDR3 sequence is 13 residues long. The V gene lost 6 bases and the J gene lost 4 bases, with 12 bases spanning the gap. CDR3 DNA sequence: TGTGCCAGTAGCACAGATGGAATCTATGGCTACACCTTC. Its protein is CASSTDGIYGYTF.

The genes are TRBV4-2 and TRBJ2-1; a weak D match, TRBD1 (6 bases). V lost 1 base to trimming and J lost 4 bases, with 14 bases between them. The CDR3 loop spans 16 amino acids. Germline CDR1 and CDR2: LGHNA and YNFKEQ. This CDR3 is CASSQAGARGYNEQFF. For the CDR3, the DNA is TGTGCCAGCAGCCAAGCAGGGGCCCGGGGTTACAATGAGCAGTTCTTC.

The genes are TRBV18 and TRBJ2-2, with 10 bases lining up with TRBD1. This CDR3 is built from 16 residues. Per germline, CDR1 KGHSH and CDR2 LQKENI. The V gene end was trimmed by 3 bases and the J gene end by 7 bases; junction bases not matched to a gene: 8. DNA for the CDR3: TGTGCCAGCTCACCCCGGACAGGGGGGACGAGCGGGGAGCTGTTTTTT. Translating it yields CASSPRTGGTSGELFF.

The CDR3 DNA reads TGTGCCAGCAGCCCGGGACTAGCGGGAGTCGGGGAGCTGTTTTTT. Protein: CASSPGLAGVGELFF. This chain uses TRBV14 with TRBJ2-2; 14 nucleotides align to TRBD2. CDR1 SGHDN and CDR2 FVKESK come from the germline V gene. The V segment lost 4 bases and the J segment 7 bases; nucleotides outside the gene matches: 2. The CDR3 contains 15 residues.

A single count supports this clone. V gene TRBV19 combines with J gene TRBJ2-5; D call uncertain. The V gene's germline CDR1 is LNHDA and CDR2 SQIVND (reference sequence). V lost 4 bases to trimming and J lost 2 bases, with 8 bases between them. The CDR3 length is 13 residues. The CDR3 sequence is CASSTTRQETQYF. In DNA form, the CDR3 reads TGTGCCAGTAGTACGACACGTCAAGAGACCCAGTACTTC.

The chain recombines TRBV27 with TRBJ2-3; no firm D call. V was clipped by 2 bases and J by 1 base, with 7 bases between them. The CDR3 extends over 14 amino acids. Germline CDR1 and CDR2: MNHEY and SMNVEV (reference sequence). CDR3 coding DNA: TGTGCCAGCAGTTTAGGCGGCGGCACAGATACGCAGTATTTT. Protein: CASSLGGGTDTQYF.

The genes are TRBV2 and TRBJ1-2, with D possibly matching TRBD1 (5 bases). The CDR3 has 14 residues. The V end lost 9 bases, the J end lost 2 bases, and 16 bases lay between the germline ends. In germline, CDR1 is SNHLY, CDR2 FYNNEI. The CDR3 sequence: CARSGGGNNYGYTF. The CDR3 coding sequence is TGTGCCAGATCCGGGGGAGGGAACAACTATGGCTACACCTTC.

The rearrangement joins TRBV29-1 to TRBJ2-7; D possibly corresponds to TRBD1 (6 bases). Germline CDR1 is SQVTM and CDR2 is ANQGSEA. Trimming removed 5 bases at V and 0 bases at J, with 8 bases between. The CDR3 covers 12 residues. CDR3 amino acids: CSVRQDSYEQYF. CDR3 DNA sequence: TGCAGCGTTCGACAGGACTCCTACGAGCAGTACTTC.

The rearrangement uses TRBV24-1 and TRBJ2-1; possible D gene TRBD1, 5 bases. CDR1 and CDR2 (germline): KGHDR, SFDVKD. This CDR3 is built from 12 residues. Trimming took off 5 bases at V and 6 bases at J, with 7 bases between the two ends. CDR3 region: CATSGTRNEQFF. CDR3 sequence (DNA): TGTGCCACCAGTGGGACACGCAATGAGCAGTTCTTC.

CDR3 sequence reads: CASSLLRTGRNTEAFF. The CDR3 region has the DNA TGTGCCAGCAGCTTGTTAAGGACAGGGCGGAACACTGAAGCTTTCTTT. This chain connects TRBV7-2 to TRBJ1-1; 8 bases match TRBD1. V dropped 3 bases and J dropped 1; count of bases not matched to a gene: 7. Per the germline V gene, CDR1 is SGHTA and CDR2 is FQGNSA. The CDR3 totals 16 residues.

The chain combines TRBV21-1 with TRBJ2-1; the D call in the table, TRBD2, was not verified against the DNA. TRBV21-1 is listed as a pseudogene. The CDR3 has 15 residues. In nucleotides, the CDR3 is TGTGCCAGCATCGAGAAGACTACCGGTGAGGGTGAGCAGTTCTTC. Its protein is CASIEKTTGEGEQFF.

The chain uses TRBV6-4 and TRBJ1-6, with 11 bases aligning to TRBD1. The CDR3 totals 15 residues. The junction had 2 bases not matched to a gene; V was cut back by 4 bases and J by 6 bases. CDR1 is MRHNA and CDR2 is SNTAGT in the germline V gene. The CDR3 DNA follows: TGTGCCAGCAGTGTGGGGACAGGGGGTAATTCACCCCTCCACTTT. Its translation is CASSVGTGGNSPLHF.

V and J are TRBV2 and TRBJ2-1; the D gene is possibly TRBD2 (6 bases). The V and J ends lost 4 bases and 10 bases respectively, with 14 bases between them. CDR3 length: 13 amino acids. Per the germline V gene, CDR1 is SNHLY and CDR2 is FYNNEI. The CDR3 sequence: CASSGEADGEQFF. The CDR3 coding sequence is TGTGCCAGCAGTGGGGAGGCGGATGGGGAGCAGTTCTTC.

The chain employs TRBV3-1 (or the pseudogene TRBV3-2) and TRBJ2-1; tentative D call: TRBD2 (5 bases). The CDR3 loop spans 14 amino acids. Trimming stripped 8 bases from V and 7 bases from J, with 18 bases between. Germline V gives CDR1 LGHDT, CDR2 YNNKEL (reference sequence). Written as DNA, the CDR3 is TGTGCCAGCCGTCTGTGGGCCCGGGGTAATGAGCAGTTCTTC. Protein: CASRLWARGNEQFF.

In DNA form, the CDR3 reads TGTGCCAGCAGCCAAGATCCGGGGAGGATTAATCAGCCCCAGCATTTT. Protein product: CASSQDPGRINQPQHF. V is TRBV4-2 and J is TRBJ1-5; D gene unclear. Germline V gene sequence: CDR1 LGHNA, CDR2 YNFKEQ. V gave up 0 bases and J gave up 4 bases, with 13 bases separating them. The CDR3 runs to 16 residues.

This clone was counted a few times. The rearrangement joins TRBV3-1 (or the pseudogene TRBV3-2) to TRBJ1-1, with D maybe TRBD1 (5 bases). The CDR3 length is 12 residues. Trimming took 8 bases from V and 5 from J, leaving 12 bases between them. Germline CDR1 reads LGHDT; CDR2 reads YNNKEL (reference sequence). The CDR3 DNA reads TGTGCCAGCGGTAGCCAGGGAACTGAAGCTTTCTTT. This gives the protein CASGSQGTEAFF.

CDR3 in DNA: TGTGCCAGCAGCTTAGCGGGGACTAGCACAGATACGCAGTATTTT. Its protein product is CASSLAGTSTDTQYF. V and J are TRBV11-2 and TRBJ2-3, with TRBD2 as a possible D gene (6 bases). In germline, CDR1 is SGHAT, CDR2 FQNNGV. V lost 1 base to trimming and J lost 0 bases, with 8 bases between them. This CDR3 is built from 15 residues.

This rearrangement joins TRBV2 to TRBJ1-2; D is possibly TRBD1 (6 bases). This CDR3 comprises 15 residues. CDR1 is SNHLY, CDR2 FYNNEI, per germline. The V and J ends lost 6 bases and 4 bases respectively, with 18 bases between them. The CDR3 DNA follows: TGTGCCAGCAGCCCCGGGACACTTCCCCTCTATGGCTACACCTTC. Protein product: CASSPGTLPLYGYTF. The full variable domain, its missing parts supplied by reference TRBV2 and TRBJ1-2, is EPEVTQTPSHQVTQMGQEVILRCVPISNHLYFYWYRQILGQKVEFLVSFYNNEISEKSEIFDDQFSVERPDGSNFTLKIRSTKLEDSAMYFCASSPGTLPLYGYTFGSGTRLTVV.